This T cell receptor (beta chain) was documented in a study of blood T cell repertoires in COVID-19. Recruited during active infection, patients (from Seattle) were subsequently followed longitudinally. CDR1 and CDR2 from the germline V gene are SNHLY and FYNNEI. The CDR3 is made up of 14 amino acids. The V segment lost 4 bases and the J segment 2 bases; nucleotides outside the gene matches: 5. Original analysis: Amplification with reference gene primers provided the estimates of nucleated cell counts. Produced via immunoSEQ multiplex PCR; TCRdb's table is partial and in-frame only. V, J and clone size reflect that table, while D and trimming were determined from the DNA. The data hold about 230,000 clones, with 80% to 90% observed a single time.

V gene TRBV2 combines with J gene TRBJ2-7; TRBD1 agrees at 7 bases. This clonotype was obtained from a man over 45 with COVID-19, enrolled during active disease. Sequencing was carried out using peripheral blood. DNA for the CDR3: TGTGCCAGCAGTGTTCAGGGGGTGGCCTACGAGCAGTACTTC. This gives the protein CASSVQGVAYEQYF.